The subject of this entry is one T cell receptor beta chain. Its cognate antigen has yet to be identified. The record has no base qualities; no much larger clone is one base away. The reads were generated on an Illumina HiSeq 1500. TCRdb itself trimmed the public reads at Q25 with fastp, ran MiXCR and retained productive beta chains. Each entry merges the rows of one CDR3 protein and shows their most common DNA and genes. The sample records approximately 250,000 distinct CDR3 sequences, over 9% of which are singletons. The ten largest clones take up 1.5% to 2% of the sample. The source of the sample is a study of T cell repertoires in cytomegalovirus infection (dated by TCRdb to the late 2010s). General notes on the study: The HLA type of each donor mattered for the analysis, because public TCR beta signatures pointed to carriage of CMV infection along with the matching HLA type. Study-wide conclusions, independent of this receptor: The ex vivo response was dominated by HLA-C-restricted CMV-specific TCR beta clonotypes, which also provided the single most frequent clonotype in two of eight donors. In both this cohort and an independent roughly 350-donor cohort, the cumulative frequency of public TCR beta family members distinguished carriers of CMV infection plus the relevant HLA type.

V is pruned by 5 bases and J by 9 bases, leaving 11 bases of the junction without a gene match. CDR1 is given as SGHAT and CDR2 as FQNNGV, both from the germline V gene. Its CDR3 holds 15 amino acids, cysteine through phenylalanine. Only CDR3 DNA is held: 45 bases, read in frame from base 1. The receptor was derived from a human donor in good health (CMV status not recorded). Some clones in this sample may be carry-over from other donors' samples. The chain is encoded by TRBV11-2 joined to TRBJ2-7, with 12 bases aligning to TRBD1. The sample consisted of PBMCs. Read as DNA, the sequence is TGTGCCAGCAGCATGGGACAGGGGGCTCCTTTTGGGCAGTACTTC. It translates to CASSMGQGAPFGQYF.